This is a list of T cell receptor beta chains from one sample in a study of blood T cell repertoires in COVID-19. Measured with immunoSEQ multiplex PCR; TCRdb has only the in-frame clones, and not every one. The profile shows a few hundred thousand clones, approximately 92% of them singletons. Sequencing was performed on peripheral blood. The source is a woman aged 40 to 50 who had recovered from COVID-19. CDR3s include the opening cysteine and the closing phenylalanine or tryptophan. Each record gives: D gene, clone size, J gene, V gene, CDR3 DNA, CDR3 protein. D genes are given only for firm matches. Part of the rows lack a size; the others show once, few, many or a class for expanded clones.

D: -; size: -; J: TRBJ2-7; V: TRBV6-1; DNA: TGTGCCAGCAGTGAATTAGTTAGCTACGAGCAGTACTTC; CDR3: CASSELVSYEQYF
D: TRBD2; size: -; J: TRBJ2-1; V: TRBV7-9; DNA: TGTGCCAGCAGCCCACCTAGCGGGGGATCTTACAATGAGCAGTTCTTC; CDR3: CASSPPSGGSYNEQFF
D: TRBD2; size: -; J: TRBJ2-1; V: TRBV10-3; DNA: TGTGCCATCAGTGAGTCCGTGGCCGGGACTAGCGGGGGGGCGATCTACAATGAGCAGTTCTTC; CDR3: CAISESVAGTSGGAIYNEQFF
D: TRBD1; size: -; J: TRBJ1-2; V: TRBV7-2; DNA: TGTGCCAGCAGCTTAGCAATGGACAGGGAGGGCTACACCTTC; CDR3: CASSLAMDREGYTF
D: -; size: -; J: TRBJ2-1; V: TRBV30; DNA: TGTGCCTGGAGTTTGTCGGGCGGGAAACGTGAGCAGTTCTTC; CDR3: CAWSLSGGKREQFF
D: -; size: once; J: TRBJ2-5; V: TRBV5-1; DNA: TGCGCCAGCAGCTTCGGACAGAGAGAGACCCAGTACTTC; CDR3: CASSFGQRETQYF
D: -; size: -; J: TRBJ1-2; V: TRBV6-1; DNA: TGTGCCAGCAGTGAATATTTACGAGCTAACTATGGCTACACCTTC; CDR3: CASSEYLRANYGYTF
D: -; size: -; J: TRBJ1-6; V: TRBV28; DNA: TGTGCCAGCAGTTTAGCGGGGGGCTCACCCCTCCACTTT; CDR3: CASSLAGGSPLHF
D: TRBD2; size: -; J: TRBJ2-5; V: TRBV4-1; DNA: TGCGCCAGCAGCACACTAGCGGGGGGACAAGAGACCCAGTACTTC; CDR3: CASSTLAGGQETQYF
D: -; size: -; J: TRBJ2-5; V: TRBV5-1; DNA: TGCGCCAGCAGCTTGGGGGACACCTCCCAAGAGACCCAGTACTTC; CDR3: CASSLGDTSQETQYF
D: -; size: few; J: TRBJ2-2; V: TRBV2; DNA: TGTGCCAGCAGTGGCCAGGTACCCGCCGGGGAGCTGTTTTTT; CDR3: CASSGQVPAGELFF
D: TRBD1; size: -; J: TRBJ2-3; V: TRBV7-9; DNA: TGTGCCAGCAGCGCCCGACAGGGGGTGGTTGTAGATACGCAGTATTTT; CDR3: CASSARQGVVVDTQYF
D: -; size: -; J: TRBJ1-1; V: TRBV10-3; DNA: TGTGCCATGTCTTTGGAGGGACACACTGAAGCTTTCTTT; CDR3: CAMSLEGHTEAFF
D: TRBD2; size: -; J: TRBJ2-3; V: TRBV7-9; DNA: TGTGCCAGCAGCTTCGCGGGAGGTACGACAGATACGCAGTATTTT; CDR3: CASSFAGGTTDTQYF